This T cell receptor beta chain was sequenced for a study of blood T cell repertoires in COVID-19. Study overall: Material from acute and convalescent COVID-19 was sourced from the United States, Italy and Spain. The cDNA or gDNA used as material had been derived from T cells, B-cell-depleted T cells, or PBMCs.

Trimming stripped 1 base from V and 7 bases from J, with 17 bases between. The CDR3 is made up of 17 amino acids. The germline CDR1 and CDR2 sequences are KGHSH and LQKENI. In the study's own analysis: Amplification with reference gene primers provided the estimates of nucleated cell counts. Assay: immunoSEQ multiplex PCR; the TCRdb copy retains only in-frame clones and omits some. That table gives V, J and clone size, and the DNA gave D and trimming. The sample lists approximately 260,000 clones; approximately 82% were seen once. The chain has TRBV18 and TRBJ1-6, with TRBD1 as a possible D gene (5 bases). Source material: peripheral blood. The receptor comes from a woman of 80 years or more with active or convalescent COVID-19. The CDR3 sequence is CASSPRVGHPQNSPLHF. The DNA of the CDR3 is TGTGCCAGCTCACCACGCGTAGGACATCCCCAGAATTCACCCCTCCACTTT.